The rows below give T cell receptor beta chains drawn from one sample of a study of blood T cell repertoires in COVID-19. Using immunoSEQ multiplex PCR, the repertoire was profiled, and TCRdb retains in-frame clones only, with some absent. This sample has approximately 200,000 clones, with around 86% found just once. Material for sequencing was PBMCs or T cells enriched from blood (not recorded which). These receptors all come from a woman younger than 45 who had recovered from COVID-19. CDR3s include the opening cysteine and the closing phenylalanine or tryptophan. The order of the fields is V gene, J gene, clone size, D gene, CDR3 protein, CDR3 DNA. D genes are given only for firm matches. Clone sizes are given selectively: once, few, many, or a class where the clone is expanded.

V gene: TRBV5-1
J gene: TRBJ2-1
clone size: once
D gene: TRBD2
CDR3 protein: CASSLAGTSRLTGGVYNEQFF
CDR3 DNA: TGCGCCAGCAGCTTGGCCGGGACTAGCCGTCTTACCGGGGGGGTATACAATGAGCAGTTCTTC

V gene: TRBV5-1
J gene: TRBJ1-1
clone size: -
D gene: TRBD1
CDR3 protein: CASSLSDRVPEAFF
CDR3 DNA: TGCGCCAGCAGCTTATCAGACAGGGTACCTGAAGCTTTCTTT

V gene: TRBV19
J gene: TRBJ2-1
clone size: -
D gene: TRBD1
CDR3 protein: CASSTQPGTGDEQFF
CDR3 DNA: TGTGCCAGTAGTACTCAACCCGGGACAGGGGACGAGCAGTTCTTC

V gene: TRBV28
J gene: TRBJ2-7
clone size: -
D gene: -
CDR3 protein: CASSLKPYEQYF
CDR3 DNA: TGTGCCAGCAGTTTAAAGCCCTACGAGCAGTACTTC

V gene: TRBV28
J gene: TRBJ1-5
clone size: -
D gene: TRBD1
CDR3 protein: CASSFPTGGNQPQHF
CDR3 DNA: TGTGCCAGCAGTTTTCCGACAGGGGGCAATCAGCCCCAGCATTTT

V gene: TRBV29-1
J gene: TRBJ2-3
clone size: -
D gene: TRBD1
CDR3 protein: CSVVWQGVTDTQYF
CDR3 DNA: TGCAGCGTAGTATGGCAGGGGGTCACAGATACGCAGTATTTT

V gene: TRBV2
J gene: TRBJ1-1
clone size: -
D gene: TRBD1
CDR3 protein: CASSGQGSYEAFF
CDR3 DNA: TGTGCCAGCAGCGGACAGGGGTCTTATGAAGCTTTCTTT

V gene: TRBV11-2
J gene: TRBJ2-5
clone size: -
D gene: TRBD2
CDR3 protein: CASSPGGGRGQETQYF
CDR3 DNA: TGTGCCAGCAGCCCCGGGGGCGGGAGGGGCCAAGAGACCCAGTACTTC

V gene: TRBV28
J gene: TRBJ1-4
clone size: -
D gene: -
CDR3 protein: CASTPGARANEKLFF
CDR3 DNA: TGTGCCAGCACCCCTGGGGCCAGAGCTAATGAAAAACTGTTTTTT

V gene: TRBV7-3
J gene: TRBJ2-3
clone size: once
D gene: TRBD2
CDR3 protein: CASSLNPGLTRDTQYF
CDR3 DNA: TGTGCCAGCAGCTTAAACCCGGGACTAACAAGAGATACGCAGTATTTT

V gene: TRBV6-2/TRBV6-3
J gene: TRBJ1-5
clone size: -
D gene: -
CDR3 protein: CASSYPEAAWRNQPQHF
CDR3 DNA: TGTGCCAGCAGTTACCCTGAGGCAGCATGGCGCAATCAGCCCCAGCATTTT

V gene: TRBV7-2
J gene: TRBJ1-6
clone size: few
D gene: TRBD1
CDR3 protein: CASSLIRDRNSPLHF
CDR3 DNA: TGTGCCAGCAGCTTAATAAGGGACAGAAATTCACCCCTCCACTTT

V gene: TRBV28
J gene: TRBJ1-5
clone size: once
D gene: -
CDR3 protein: CASSLFREYNQPQHF
CDR3 DNA: TGTGCCAGCAGTTTATTTCGGGAGTACAATCAGCCCCAGCATTTT

V gene: TRBV19
J gene: TRBJ1-1
clone size: -
D gene: -
CDR3 protein: CASKRNTEAFF
CDR3 DNA: TGTGCCAGTAAGAGGAACACTGAAGCTTTCTTT

V gene: TRBV5-1
J gene: TRBJ1-3
clone size: -
D gene: TRBD1
CDR3 protein: CASSSQGQGGNTIYF
CDR3 DNA: TGCGCCAGCAGCTCGCAAGGACAGGGGGGTAACACCATATATTTT

V gene: TRBV10-3
J gene: TRBJ2-1
clone size: -
D gene: -
CDR3 protein: CAISGNNNEQFF
CDR3 DNA: TGTGCCATCAGTGGTAACAACAATGAGCAGTTCTTC

V gene: TRBV3-1/TRBV3-2
J gene: TRBJ1-4
clone size: -
D gene: -
CDR3 protein: CASSQGGGGRTNEKLFF
CDR3 DNA: TGTGCCAGCAGCCAAGGAGGGGGAGGGAGAACTAATGAAAAACTGTTTTTT

V gene: TRBV11-2
J gene: TRBJ2-1
clone size: -
D gene: TRBD1
CDR3 protein: CATVGQGSYYNEQFF
CDR3 DNA: TGTGCCACCGTGGGACAGGGAAGTTACTACAATGAGCAGTTCTTC

V gene: TRBV5-1
J gene: TRBJ2-5
clone size: -
D gene: TRBD2
CDR3 protein: CASSFTSGAETQYF
CDR3 DNA: TGCGCCAGCAGCTTCACTAGCGGAGCAGAGACCCAGTACTTC

V gene: TRBV4-1
J gene: TRBJ2-1
clone size: -
D gene: -
CDR3 protein: CASSPWDIGNEQFF
CDR3 DNA: TGCGCCAGCAGCCCCTGGGACATTGGGAATGAGCAGTTCTTC

V gene: TRBV28
J gene: TRBJ2-5
clone size: -
D gene: -
CDR3 protein: CASSLHQTGQETQYF
CDR3 DNA: TGTGCCAGCAGTTTACACCAGACAGGACAAGAGACCCAGTACTTC

V gene: TRBV7-3
J gene: TRBJ1-1
clone size: -
D gene: -
CDR3 protein: CASSSTGGAEAFF
CDR3 DNA: TGTGCCAGCAGCTCCACCGGAGGGGCTGAAGCTTTCTTT

V gene: TRBV3-1/TRBV3-2
J gene: TRBJ1-2
clone size: -
D gene: -
CDR3 protein: CASSQGIRQSSYGYTF
CDR3 DNA: TGTGCCAGCAGCCAAGGCATCCGACAGTCTAGTTATGGCTACACCTTC

V gene: TRBV18
J gene: TRBJ1-5
clone size: -
D gene: -
CDR3 protein: CASSTEQGKAPQHF
CDR3 DNA: TGTGCCAGCTCCACGGAACAGGGCAAAGCGCCCCAGCATTTT

V gene: TRBV5-1
J gene: TRBJ1-1
clone size: -
D gene: -
CDR3 protein: CASSLAGLGAGFNTEAFF
CDR3 DNA: TGCGCCAGCAGCTTGGCCGGTTTGGGGGCGGGCTTTAACACTGAAGCTTTCTTT

V gene: TRBV6-6
J gene: TRBJ1-6
clone size: once
D gene: -
CDR3 protein: CASSPPRDTEKHNSPLHF
CDR3 DNA: TGTGCCAGCAGTCCACCCAGGGACACCGAAAAACATAATTCACCCCTCCACTTT

V gene: TRBV2
J gene: TRBJ1-2
clone size: -
D gene: TRBD1
CDR3 protein: CASSAQGQVSLNYGYTF
CDR3 DNA: TGTGCCAGCAGTGCTCAGGGACAGGTGTCTCTGAACTATGGCTACACCTTC

V gene: TRBV5-1
J gene: TRBJ1-1
clone size: -
D gene: -
CDR3 protein: CASSLVAGNTEAFF
CDR3 DNA: TGCGCCAGCAGCTTGGTGGCGGGAAACACTGAAGCTTTCTTT

V gene: TRBV11-2
J gene: TRBJ1-6
clone size: -
D gene: -
CDR3 protein: CASSLAGLVGSPLHF
CDR3 DNA: TGTGCCAGCAGCTTAGCCGGACTCGTAGGTTCACCCCTCCACTTT

V gene: TRBV5-1
J gene: TRBJ1-5
clone size: -
D gene: -
CDR3 protein: CASSLGQGGEQPQHF
CDR3 DNA: TGCGCCAGCAGCTTGGGGCAGGGAGGGGAACAGCCCCAGCATTTT

V gene: TRBV7-3
J gene: TRBJ1-1
clone size: -
D gene: TRBD1
CDR3 protein: CASSRQGSVNTEAFF
CDR3 DNA: TGTGCCAGCAGCCGACAGGGATCGGTAAACACTGAAGCTTTCTTT

V gene: TRBV28
J gene: TRBJ2-5
clone size: -
D gene: -
CDR3 protein: CASSLSVKLGQETQYF
CDR3 DNA: TGTGCCAGCAGTTTATCCGTTAAACTAGGTCAGGAGACCCAGTACTTC

V gene: TRBV7-8
J gene: TRBJ2-7
clone size: -
D gene: -
CDR3 protein: CASSSRTFSYEQYF
CDR3 DNA: TGTGCCAGCAGCTCCCGGACTTTCTCCTACGAGCAGTACTTC

V gene: TRBV5-4
J gene: TRBJ1-3
clone size: few
D gene: -
CDR3 protein: CASSLGSTGSLSGNTIYF
CDR3 DNA: TGTGCCAGCAGCTTGGGATCGACAGGATCCCTCTCTGGAAACACCATATATTTT

V gene: TRBV7-2
J gene: TRBJ2-2
clone size: -
D gene: -
CDR3 protein: CASSLFGGRTGELFF
CDR3 DNA: TGTGCCAGCAGCCTATTTGGGGGCCGCACCGGGGAGCTGTTTTTT

V gene: TRBV28
J gene: TRBJ2-7
clone size: -
D gene: TRBD2
CDR3 protein: CASSRSGSSYEQYF
CDR3 DNA: TGTGCCAGCAGCCGAAGCGGGAGTTCCTACGAGCAGTACTTC

V gene: TRBV6-1
J gene: TRBJ2-7
clone size: few
D gene: TRBD2
CDR3 protein: CASSERAGGPYEQYF
CDR3 DNA: TGTGCCAGCAGTGAACGAGCGGGAGGCCCCTACGAGCAGTACTTC

V gene: TRBV18
J gene: TRBJ2-6
clone size: -
D gene: -
CDR3 protein: CASSPPSLALSGANVLTF
CDR3 DNA: TGTGCCAGCTCACCGCCTTCGTTAGCCCTCTCTGGGGCCAACGTCCTGACTTTC

V gene: TRBV18
J gene: TRBJ2-2
clone size: -
D gene: TRBD1
CDR3 protein: CASSPKRTGVYTGELFF
CDR3 DNA: TGTGCCAGCTCACCAAAGAGGACAGGGGTATACACCGGGGAGCTGTTTTTT

V gene: TRBV12-3/TRBV12-4
J gene: TRBJ2-1
clone size: few
D gene: TRBD1
CDR3 protein: CASNPQGAFEQFF
CDR3 DNA: TGTGCCAGCAACCCACAGGGGGCGTTTGAGCAGTTCTTC

V gene: TRBV10-1
J gene: TRBJ2-7
clone size: few
D gene: TRBD1
CDR3 protein: CASSDGTGVDEQYF
CDR3 DNA: TGCGCCAGCAGTGACGGGACAGGGGTGGACGAGCAGTACTTC

V gene: TRBV7-2
J gene: TRBJ2-7
clone size: few
D gene: TRBD2
CDR3 protein: CASSLVLAGRSREQYF
CDR3 DNA: TGTGCCAGCAGCTTAGTACTAGCGGGGAGGTCCCGAGAGCAGTACTTC

V gene: TRBV28
J gene: TRBJ1-6
clone size: -
D gene: TRBD1
CDR3 protein: CASSRQTGTNSPLHF
CDR3 DNA: TGTGCCAGCAGCCGCCAGACAGGGACCAATTCACCCCTCCACTTT

V gene: TRBV5-4
J gene: TRBJ2-2
clone size: few
D gene: -
CDR3 protein: CASSPARTTNTGELFF
CDR3 DNA: TGTGCCAGCAGCCCGGCGAGGACAACGAACACCGGGGAGCTGTTTTTT

V gene: TRBV27
J gene: TRBJ2-3
clone size: -
D gene: TRBD1
CDR3 protein: CASSLAQGSTDTQYF
CDR3 DNA: TGTGCCAGCAGTTTAGCACAGGGGTCCACAGATACGCAGTATTTT

V gene: TRBV28
J gene: TRBJ1-6
clone size: -
D gene: -
CDR3 protein: CASSLLGSPLHF
CDR3 DNA: TGTGCCAGCAGTCTACTAGGATCACCCCTCCACTTT

V gene: TRBV7-2
J gene: TRBJ1-2
clone size: -
D gene: -
CDR3 protein: CASSQGLSANYGYTF
CDR3 DNA: TGTGCCAGCAGCCAGGGACTTTCAGCTAACTATGGCTACACCTTC

V gene: TRBV7-9
J gene: TRBJ2-1
clone size: -
D gene: TRBD1
CDR3 protein: CASSLPSTGSSNEQFF
CDR3 DNA: TGTGCCAGCAGCTTACCGTCGACAGGGTCTAGCAATGAGCAGTTCTTC

V gene: TRBV10-3
J gene: TRBJ1-2
clone size: -
D gene: -
CDR3 protein: CAAAATNYGYTF
CDR3 DNA: TGTGCGGCCGCGGCAACAAACTATGGCTACACCTTC